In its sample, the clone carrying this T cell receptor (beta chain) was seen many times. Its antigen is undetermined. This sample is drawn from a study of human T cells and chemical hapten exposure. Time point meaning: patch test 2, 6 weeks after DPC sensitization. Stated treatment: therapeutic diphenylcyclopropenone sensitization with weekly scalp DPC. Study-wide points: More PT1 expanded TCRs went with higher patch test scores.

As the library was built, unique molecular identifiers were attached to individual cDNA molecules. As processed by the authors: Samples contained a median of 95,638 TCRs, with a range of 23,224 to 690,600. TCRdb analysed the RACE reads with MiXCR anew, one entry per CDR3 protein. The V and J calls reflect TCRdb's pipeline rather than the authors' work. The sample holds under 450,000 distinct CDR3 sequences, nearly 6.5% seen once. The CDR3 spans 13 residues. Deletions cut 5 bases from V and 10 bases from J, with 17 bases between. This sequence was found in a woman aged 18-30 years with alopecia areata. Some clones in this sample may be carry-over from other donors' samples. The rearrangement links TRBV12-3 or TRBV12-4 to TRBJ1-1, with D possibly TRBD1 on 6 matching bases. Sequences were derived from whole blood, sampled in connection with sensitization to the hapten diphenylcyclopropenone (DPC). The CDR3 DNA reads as TGTGCCAGCAGTCGGTCACAGGGTTTAGGAGCTTTCTTT. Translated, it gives CASSRSQGLGAFF.